Below, one T cell receptor beta chain is given with its context. What it binds is not known. Germline lookup yields CDR1 SGHKS and CDR2 YYEKEE (reference sequence). V lost 2 bases, J lost 5 bases, and 7 bases lay in between. The CDR3 runs to 13 residues. Clones were read by immunoSEQ multiplex PCR, and TCRdb kept only the in-frame ones, dropping some. The sample shows around 95,000 clones, approximately 90% of them seen only once. This sample was included in a study of OX40 agonist ivuxolimab in advanced cancers. The study's findings and limits: At doses 0.1 to 3.0 mg/kg, CD4+ and CD8+ clones expanded.

Peripheral blood came from all dose cohorts at three timepoints. This TCR was recovered from an adult with an advanced solid tumor such as melanoma, head and neck, liver or kidney cancer. The genes are TRBV5-5 and TRBJ2-2; D remains unclear. This specimen was CD4+ or CD8+ T cells sorted from blood, taken in a trial of the OX40 agonist ivuxolimab. The CDR3 nucleotides read TGTGCCAGCAGCTTATACGAAACCGGGGAGCTGTTTTTT. This translates into CASSLYETGELFF.